The clone carrying this T cell receptor (beta chain) was counted a single time. What it binds is not known. Libraries were prepared by immunoSEQ multiplex PCR; TCRdb keeps only in-frame clonotypes and omits some of them. The sample has roughly 15,000 clones, approximately 84% seen once. Time point defined: 2014-2015 season, 7 days after vaccination. Donors with HIV/AIDS, active malignancy, immunomodulators or active illness were excluded. These data come from a study of follicular helper T cells after annual influenza vaccination. Study results and caveats: ICOS+CD38+ cTfh clonality change tracked circulating plasmablast frequency change.

The CDR3 sequence is 15 residues long. Losses at the gene ends were 0 bases for V and 4 bases for J; bases not matched to a gene: 3. Germline CDR1 is KGHSH and CDR2 is LQKENI. The specimen was CXCR5+ CD38- circulating T follicular helper cells from blood, collected 7 days after influenza vaccination. As to subset: circulating Tfh, non-naive CD4+CXCR5+PD-1+ (ICOS+CD38+ or ICOS-CD38-). The TCR sequence derives from an adult who received the influenza vaccine. The chain joins TRBV18 to TRBJ2-1, with 7 positions matching TRBD2. This CDR3 reads CASSPPASGYNEQFF. CDR3 DNA sequence: TGTGCCAGCTCACCACCGGCTAGCGGTTACAATGAGCAGTTCTTC.